This entry concerns a single TCR beta chain. Antigen: not known. Cultured CD4+ T-cell DNA underwent Oncomine TCR Beta short-read sequencing. TCRdb passed the PCR reads through MiXCR, listing each CDR3 protein once. The sample includes roughly 12,000 distinct CDR3 sequences, approximately 58% of them seen just once. The sample belongs to a study of vaccination and CD4 T cells after COVID-19. Regarding the study as a whole: The cohort comprised relatively few convalescent patients, and no early post-infection timepoints were analyzed.

CDR3 length equals 18 residues. J gave up 5 bases and V 2 bases, and 12 bases lay outside the gene matches. CDR1 and CDR2 from the germline V gene are SGHTA and FQGTGA. Treatment in this sample: approximately nine-day PBMC culture with coronavirus spike peptide pools or control peptides (ViraFEST assay). The receptor comes from a human donor who had recovered from COVID-19. The chain employs TRBV7-3 and TRBJ2-1; 10 bases match TRBD2. The source was CD4+ T cells from blood, cultured in vitro, collected before SARS-CoV-2 vaccination. Here the CDR3 reads CASSLFGSRTSGDNEQFF. CDR3 sequence (DNA): TGTGCCAGCAGCTTATTCGGGTCCCGGACTAGCGGCGACAATGAGCAGTTCTTC.